The 2 T cell receptor beta chains in this list originate from one sample, sequenced in a study of blood T cell repertoires in COVID-19. TCRdb's table, derived via immunoSEQ multiplex PCR, lists solely in-frame clones and lacks some. The sample contains some 340,000 clones, approximately 91% of which appear only once. What was sequenced was PBMCs or T cells enriched from blood (not recorded which). The receptor set was obtained from a woman in her thirties who had been exposed to COVID-19.

V usage is TRBV6-5 and J usage is TRBJ1-1, with TRBD1 matching over 8 bases. The germline V gene encodes CDR1 MNHEY and CDR2 SVGAGI. The CDR3 spans 13 residues. Losses at the gene ends were 4 bases for V and 10 bases for J; bases not matched to a gene: 8. CDR3 nucleotides: TGTGCCAGCAGTTCCGGGACAGGTGGTGGAGCTTTCTTT. This translates into CASSSGTGGGAFF.

The CDR3 sequence is CASVWTSQSTDTQYF. CDR3 sequence (DNA): TGTGCCAGCGTGTGGACTAGCCAAAGCACAGATACGCAGTATTTT. This chain joins TRBV6-5 and TRBJ2-3, with 8 bases aligning to TRBD2. V shed 8 bases and J 0 bases; nucleotides not matched to a gene: 7. The CDR3 consists of 15 residues. Germline CDR1 is MNHEY and CDR2 is SVGAGI.